One and the same sample provided the 30 T cell receptor beta chains below, sequenced in a study of cytomegalovirus exposure and HLA in healthy donors. The PCR contained 60 Vbeta and 13 Jbeta primers. TCRdb keeps only in-frame clones here, not all; method: immunoSEQ multiplex PCR. Seen here are under 200,000 clones, 70% to 85% observed once, and the top ten hold roughly 3.5%. The sample taken for sequencing was PBMCs. The origin of the receptors is a man younger than 40 in good health and CMV-seropositive.

The chain links TRBV4-1 to TRBJ1-2; a weak D match, TRBD1 (6 bases). Trimming stripped 4 bases from V and 4 bases from J, with 16 bases between. Looked up from germline, CDR1 is MGHRA and CDR2 is YSYEKL. The CDR3 has 15 amino acids. This chain's CDR3 is CASSPIGGAIYGYTF. The DNA of the CDR3 is TGCGCCAGCAGCCCCATTGGGGGGGCAATCTATGGCTACACCTTC.

This clone was detected only once. The chain combines TRBV15 with TRBJ2-6, with D hard to call. CDR3 length: 16 residues. Germline V gene lookup returns CDR1 LNHNV and CDR2 YYDKDF (reference sequence). V lost 1 base and J lost 4, with 11 bases in between. The CDR3 is CATSRGSVLGANVLTF. Here the CDR3 DNA reads TGTGCCACCAGCAGAGGGTCGGTCCTAGGGGCCAACGTCCTGACTTTC.

The rearrangement links TRBV5-1 to TRBJ2-2; the match to TRBD1 covers 8 bases. Germline-derived CDR1 and CDR2 are SGHRS and YFSETQ. This CDR3 has 15 residues. J gave up 6 bases and V 0 bases, and 4 bases lay outside the gene matches. CDR3 in amino acids: CASSLAGGASGELFF. The CDR3 coding sequence is TGCGCCAGCAGCTTGGCAGGGGGCGCATCCGGGGAGCTGTTTTTT.

The chain uses TRBV28 and TRBJ1-2, with a possible D match to TRBD1 (6 bases). CDR3 length: 13 residues. V was trimmed by 4 bases and J by 8 bases, leaving 14 bases between them. The germline CDR1 and CDR2 sequences are MDHEN and SYDVKM. CDR3 bases: TGTGCCAGCAGTTGGACAGCCTCTGGAGGCTACACCTTC. It encodes CASSWTASGGYTF.

The chain carries TRBV19 and TRBJ1-1; D uncertain. Trimming cost V 5 bases and J 3 bases, with 4 bases left between them. There are 11 residues in the CDR3. Germline loops: CDR1 LNHDA, CDR2 SQIVND (reference sequence). The CDR3 DNA reads TGTGCCAGTAGTCGGGACACTGAAGCTTTCTTT. Translating it yields CASSRDTEAFF.

This sequence joins TRBV18 and TRBJ2-2; 9 nucleotides agree with TRBD1. V gave up 3 bases and J gave up 2 bases; unmatched junction bases: 1. The CDR3 contains 15 residues. CDR1 and CDR2 (germline): KGHSH, LQKENI. CDR3 amino acids: CASSPGQGNTGELFF. CDR3 bases: TGTGCCAGCTCACCGGGACAGGGAAACACCGGGGAGCTGTTTTTT.

The chain uses TRBV19 and TRBJ2-7; TRBD1 agrees at 11 bases. Germline lookup yields CDR1 LNHDA and CDR2 SQIVND (reference sequence). The V gene end was trimmed by 5 bases and the J gene end by 4 bases; junction bases not matched to a gene: 28. CDR3 length: 22 residues. As DNA, the CDR3 is TGTGCCAGTAGTTTTTGGACAAGATCGCTAACAGATAAGGACAGGGGGCGGTACGAGCAGTACTTC. Translated, it gives CASSFWTRSLTDKDRGRYEQYF.

V gene TRBV6-5 combines with J gene TRBJ2-2; maybe TRBD2 (5 bases). Trimming left V 6 bases short and J 6 bases short, with 11 bases between. There are 13 residues in the CDR3. CDR1 and CDR2 (germline): MNHEY, SVGAGI. CDR3 coding DNA: TGTGCCAGCAGCAACGGGGTGTCCGGGGAGCTGTTTTTT. Its translation is CASSNGVSGELFF.

The chain recombines TRBV11-2 with TRBJ2-7; D possibly corresponds to TRBD1 (5 bases). V was pared by 0 bases and J by 2 bases, with 8 bases between. From germline, CDR1 is SGHAT and CDR2 FQNNGV. The CDR3 has 14 amino acids. This CDR3 is CASSLEPGPYEQYF. DNA for the CDR3: TGTGCCAGCAGCTTAGAACCAGGGCCCTACGAGCAGTACTTC.

Concerning this clone: Other nucleotide sequences from this sample produce the same CDR3. The gene calls are TRBV9 and TRBJ2-5; D may be TRBD2 (5 bases). There are 14 residues in the CDR3. CDR1 SGDLS and CDR2 YYNGEE come from the germline V gene. Trimming took off 0 bases at V and 1 base at J, with 7 bases between the two ends. CDR3: CASSVGGSQETQYF. In DNA form, the CDR3 reads TGTGCCAGCAGCGTAGGTGGGAGCCAAGAGACCCAGTACTTC.

On this clone: The missing conserved phenylalanine or tryptophan at the end of this CDR3 makes a read error likely. The DNA is left out, because the CDR3 cannot be placed on it with certainty; the CDR3 is given as TCRdb lists it. The gene calls are TRBV5-1 and TRBJ1-6; no DNA check was done on the table's D call, TRBD1. The CDR3 has 11 residues if both end residues are counted. The germline V gene has CDR1 SGHRS and CDR2 YFSETQ. The CDR3 here is CASSLVQGLAP.

This clone was seen a few times. The J gene is TRBJ2-1, the V gene TRBV7-2; 9 bases agree with TRBD1. Germline V gives CDR1 SGHTA, CDR2 FQGNSA. The CDR3 has 15 residues. The J segment lost 6 bases and the V segment lost 6 bases, leaving 9 bases of the junction unmatched. The CDR3 protein is CASSLAGQGSNEQFF. CDR3 in DNA: TGTGCCAGCAGTCTTGCGGGACAGGGTTCCAATGAGCAGTTCTTC.

This clone has more than one count but fewer than ten. J is TRBJ1-3 and V is TRBV5-6, with a weak D call TRBD1 (5 bases). Per germline, CDR1 SGHDT and CDR2 YYEEEE. With 0 bases removed from V and 7 bases from J, the gap between germline ends came to 14 bases. The CDR3 has 15 residues. DNA of the CDR3: TGTGCCAGCAGCTTGGGGACGGGGGATGTGAACACCATATATTTT. It codes for CASSLGTGDVNTIYF.

Here the CDR3 reads CASSYTGGDTQYF. The CDR3 DNA reads TGTGCCAGCAGTTATACAGGGGGCGATACGCAGTATTTT. This sequence joins TRBV27 and TRBJ2-3; 9 bases are a match to TRBD1. Trimming at V came to 4 bases and at J to 6 bases, leaving 2 bases not matched to a gene. This CDR3 has 13 amino acids. Germline values: CDR1 MNHEY, CDR2 SMNVEV (reference sequence).

The rearrangement links TRBV5-1 to TRBJ2-5, with TRBD2 identical over 10 bases. This CDR3 spans 15 amino acids. Germline V gene lookup returns CDR1 SGHRS and CDR2 YFSETQ. V was pared by 4 bases and J by 3 bases, with 6 bases of the junction left unmatched. CDR3 protein: CASSNTGTSEETQYF. CDR3 DNA: TGCGCCAGCAGCAACACCGGGACTAGCGAAGAGACCCAGTACTTC.

The V and J genes are TRBV4-3 and TRBJ2-7, with 7 positions matching TRBD1. CDR3 length equals 15 residues. Germline assignment: CDR1 LGHNA and CDR2 YSLEER. After removal of 4 bases from V and 4 bases from J, the junction contained 10 bases not matched to a gene. CDR3 DNA sequence: TGCGCCAGCAGCCGAGAACAGGGGTATACTTACGAGCAGTACTTC. Translating it yields CASSREQGYTYEQYF.

The V call is TRBV10-3, the J call TRBJ2-7; TRBD1 might be the D (5 bases). The germline V gene encodes CDR1 ENHRY and CDR2 SYGVKD. V was shortened by 3 bases and J by 7 bases, with 10 bases between the two germline ends. This CDR3 is 12 amino acids long. CDR3 DNA sequence: TGTGCCATCAGTGATGGGGCTGGGGAGCAGTACTTC. Protein product: CAISDGAGEQYF.

The chain couples TRBV7-2 to TRBJ2-5; maybe TRBD1 (5 bases). CDR3 length equals 18 residues. Per germline, CDR1 SGHTA and CDR2 FQGNSA. V gave up 5 bases and J gave up 4 bases, with 26 bases separating them. The CDR3 DNA reads as TGTGCCAGCAGCGAAGGGGCCTTAAGACAGAGACAACTAGAGACCCAGTACTTC. It translates to CASSEGALRQRQLETQYF.

This clone was seen just once. The rearrangement uses TRBV7-2 and TRBJ2-1; possibly TRBD2 for D (6 bases). The V gene's germline CDR1 is SGHTA and CDR2 FQGNSA. The CDR3 totals 13 residues. With 3 bases removed from V and 5 bases from J, the gap between germline ends came to 8 bases. In nucleotides, the CDR3 is TGTGCCAGCAGCTTGGAGGGCCACAATGAGCAGTTCTTC. Translated: CASSLEGHNEQFF.

This clone was detected only a few times. This chain joins TRBV27 and TRBJ2-7, with D possibly being TRBD1 (6 bases). The CDR3 totals 13 residues. CDR1 is MNHEY, CDR2 SMNVEV, per germline (reference sequence). V lost 0 bases and J 7 bases, leaving 10 bases between the germline ends. The CDR3 is CASSLSTGGEQYF. The CDR3 DNA follows: TGTGCCAGCAGTTTATCGACAGGCGGTGAGCAGTACTTC.

The chain is built from TRBV30 and TRBJ1-5; D ambiguous. The germline CDR1 and CDR2 sequences are GTSNPN and SVGIG (reference sequence). V dropped 3 bases and J dropped 4 bases, with 10 bases sitting between them. CDR3 length equals 13 residues. The CDR3 spells CAWRRRENQPQHF. The CDR3 DNA is TGTGCCTGGAGGAGGAGGGAAAATCAGCCCCAGCATTTT.

The chain links TRBV19 to TRBJ1-2, with D perhaps matching TRBD1 (6 bases). The CDR3 runs to 13 residues. V lost 6 bases and J 5 bases, leaving 13 bases between the germline ends. Germline assignment: CDR1 LNHDA and CDR2 SQIVND (reference sequence). CDR3 loop: CASSQQGHYGYTF. DNA for the CDR3: TGTGCCAGTAGCCAACAGGGCCATTATGGCTACACCTTC.

CDR3 in DNA: TGTGCCAGCAGTTTCCAAACTTCGACCTACGAGCAGTACTTC. Translation: CASSFQTSTYEQYF. This rearrangement joins TRBV28 to TRBJ2-7; D call uncertain. There are 14 residues in the CDR3. Trimming shortened V by 3 bases and J by 2 bases, and 11 bases separated the two germline ends. Germline CDR1 reads MDHEN; CDR2 reads SYDVKM.

J is TRBJ2-7 and V is TRBV19; 11 nucleotides line up with TRBD1. V shed 5 bases and J 0 bases; nucleotides not matched to a gene: 3. This CDR3 is built from 15 residues. Germline CDR1 reads LNHDA; CDR2 reads SQIVND (reference sequence). The CDR3 nucleotides read TGTGCCAGTAGTGCCGGGACAGGGGGCTCCTACGAGCAGTACTTC. Residues: CASSAGTGGSYEQYF.

The V gene is TRBV5-5, the J gene TRBJ1-4; 9 bases match TRBD1. J gave up 0 bases and V 4 bases, and 4 bases lay outside the gene matches. CDR1 and CDR2 from the germline V gene are SGHKS and YYEKEE (reference sequence). This CDR3 contains 16 residues. The CDR3 is CASSRGQGATNEKLFF. In DNA form, the CDR3 reads TGTGCCAGCAGCAGGGGACAGGGAGCAACTAATGAAAAACTGTTTTTT.

This clone was seen only a few times. V and J are TRBV28 and TRBJ2-5; the match to TRBD1 covers 8 bases. CDR3 length equals 15 residues. Germline CDR1 is MDHEN and CDR2 is SYDVKM. With 6 bases clipped from V and 4 bases from J, the junction kept 10 bases outside the gene matches. The CDR3: CASSLQDRGIETQYF. The CDR3 DNA follows: TGTGCCAGCAGCCTCCAAGACAGGGGAATAGAGACCCAGTACTTC.

V usage is TRBV6-6 and J usage is TRBJ1-1; 9 positions agree with TRBD1. The CDR3 covers 16 residues. Germline V gene lookup returns CDR1 MNHNY and CDR2 SVGAGI (reference sequence). The trim removed 5 bases at V and 0 bases at J, leaving 7 bases unmatched. The CDR3 region is CASSASNRGLNTEAFF. DNA for the CDR3: TGTGCCAGCAGTGCCTCTAACAGGGGGCTGAACACTGAAGCTTTCTTT.

The V gene is TRBV7-2, the J gene TRBJ2-7; TRBD1 might be the D (6 bases). With 1 base removed from V and 3 bases from J, the gap between germline ends came to 13 bases. Germline CDR1 is SGHTA and CDR2 is FQGNSA. This CDR3 spans 15 amino acids. The CDR3 DNA reads TGTGCCAGCAGCTTAGAATCACAGGGCTACTACGAGCAGTACTTC. As protein: CASSLESQGYYEQYF. Complete variable domain (other parts from reference TRBV7-2 and TRBJ2-7): GAGVSQSPSNKVTEKGKDVELRCDPISGHTALYWYRQSLGQGLEFLIYFQGNSAPDKSGLPSDRFSAERTGGSVSTLTIQRTQQEDSAVYLCASSLESQGYYEQYFGPGTRLTVT.

The chain combines TRBV7-7 with TRBJ1-6; 8 bases are shared with TRBD1. This CDR3 has 16 amino acids. V was clipped by 4 bases and J by 2 bases; unmatched bases: 4. CDR1 is SSHAT, CDR2 FNYEAQ, per germline (reference sequence). The CDR3 is CASSSQGDAYNSPLHF. Written as DNA, the CDR3 is TGTGCCAGCAGCTCACAGGGGGATGCCTATAATTCACCCCTCCACTTT. Drawing the rest from reference TRBV7-7 and TRBJ1-6, the complete variable domain is GAGVSQSPRYKVTKRGQDVTLRCDPISSHATLYWYQQALGQGPEFLTYFNYEAQPDKSGLPSDRFSAERPEGSISTLTIQRTEQRDSAMYRCASSSQGDAYNSPLHFGNGTRLTVT.

Comment on this clone: This sample also contains other DNA sequences that code for the same CDR3. The chain has TRBV27 and TRBJ2-7, with D uncertain. The CDR3 contains 12 residues. Between the trimmed V and J ends, which lost 6 bases and 4 bases, there was a span of 10 bases. Germline CDR1 reads MNHEY; CDR2 reads SMNVEV (reference sequence). The CDR3 loop is CASSLRGYEQYF. In DNA, the CDR3 is TGTGCCAGCAGCCTTAGAGGTTACGAGCAGTACTTC.